The 9 T cell receptor beta chains below all came from one sample that was sequenced in a study of T cell changes during pregnancy in multiple sclerosis. Profiling relied on immunoSEQ multiplex PCR, and the TCRdb table lists in-frame clones only, not all of them. The repertoire holds about 15,000 clones, with 80% to 90% as singletons. Sequenced material: CD8+ T cells from peripheral blood mononuclear cells, taken in the first trimester of pregnancy. These TCRs come from a female donor with multiple sclerosis, enrolled in a pregnancy study.

The chain carries TRBV4-1 and TRBJ2-5, with a possible D match to TRBD1 (5 bases). V shed 0 bases and J shed 5 bases, with 7 bases lying between them. Germline V lookup: CDR1 MGHRA, CDR2 YSYEKL. The CDR3 loop spans 13 amino acids. CDR3 loop: CASSQDRVETQYF. The CDR3 region has the DNA TGCGCCAGCAGCCAAGACAGGGTTGAGACCCAGTACTTC.

The rearrangement joins TRBV19 to TRBJ2-7, with D perhaps matching TRBD2 (6 bases). V was pared by 6 bases and J by 3 bases, with 12 bases between. This CDR3 region has 13 residues. Germline V lookup: CDR1 LNHDA, CDR2 SQIVND (reference sequence). The DNA of the CDR3 is TGTGCCAGTAGCCAGGGAGGCGTCTACGAGCAGTACTTC. Its translation: CASSQGGVYEQYF.

The chain links TRBV9 to TRBJ2-3; D remains ambiguous. Germline lookup yields CDR1 SGDLS and CDR2 YYNGEE. CDR3 length equals 18 residues. V shed 0 bases and J shed 0 bases, with 17 bases lying between them. The CDR3 region is CASSVASVTATSTDTQYF. CDR3 bases: TGTGCCAGCAGCGTAGCGTCGGTAACGGCGACTAGCACAGATACGCAGTATTTT.

This chain connects TRBV9 to TRBJ2-3; D may be TRBD1 (6 bases). This CDR3 has 14 amino acids. From germline, CDR1 is SGDLS and CDR2 YYNGEE. With 5 bases removed from V and 1 base from J, the gap between germline ends came to 11 bases. The CDR3 DNA reads as TGTGCCAGCAGTCCAGGACAGCGCACAGATACGCAGTATTTT. Protein sequence: CASSPGQRTDTQYF.

The rearrangement uses TRBV7-6 and TRBJ1-6; weak D call: TRBD1 (5 bases). Germline V lookup: CDR1 SGHVS, CDR2 FNYEAQ. V was shortened by 1 base and J by 8 bases, with 15 bases between the two germline ends. This CDR3 contains 16 residues. CDR3 amino acids: CASSLGAWGDDSPLHF. CDR3 in DNA: TGTGCCAGCAGCTTAGGAGCTTGGGGGGATGATTCACCCCTCCACTTT.

The V and J genes are TRBV7-8 and TRBJ2-5; weak D call: TRBD2 (5 bases). The CDR3 consists of 15 residues. V lost 2 bases and J 4 bases, leaving 14 bases between the germline ends. Germline-derived CDR1 and CDR2 are SGHVS and FQNEAQ. Here the CDR3 reads CASSLSLTRSETQYF. Written as DNA, the CDR3 is TGTGCCAGCAGCTTATCCCTAACTAGGTCAGAGACCCAGTACTTC.

The chain carries TRBV4-1 and TRBJ2-5; 13 bases align to TRBD2. J gave up 6 bases and V 0 bases, and 4 bases lay outside the gene matches. The V gene's germline CDR1 is MGHRA and CDR2 YSYEKL. CDR3 length equals 16 residues. In DNA form, the CDR3 reads TGCGCCAGCAGCCAAGAGGGGACTAGCGGGACGCAGACCCAGTACTTC. The encoded protein is CASSQEGTSGTQTQYF.

The rearrangement uses TRBV7-3 and TRBJ2-2; 9 bases line up with TRBD2. The CDR3 spans 17 residues. The ends lost 2 bases at V and 6 bases at J; junction bases unmatched: 10. Germline lookup yields CDR1 SGHTA and CDR2 FQGTGA. DNA for the CDR3: TGTGCCAGCAGCTTACTCCGACTAGCGGATGGGCCCGGGGAGCTGTTTTTT. This sequence encodes CASSLLRLADGPGELFF.

The CDR3 sequence: CASSPRQGPYGYTF. CDR3 in DNA: TGCGCCAGCAGTCCTAGACAGGGTCCCTATGGCTACACCTTC. The chain links TRBV23-1 to TRBJ1-2; 7 nucleotides line up with TRBD1. TRBV23-1 is marked as an open reading frame, function uncertain. With V trimmed by 4 bases and J by 4 bases, 6 bases remained unmatched. The CDR3 totals 14 residues.